Shown below are 8 T cell receptor beta chains from a single sample sequenced in a study of CD8+ T cells in alopecia areata. Once RNA had been extracted, it was reverse transcribed into cDNA to act as the sequencing template. The assay was immunoSEQ multiplex PCR, and TCRdb's table has in-frame clones only and misses some. The profile shows about 200,000 clones, about 53% of them singletons. Source: CD4+ T cells sorted from blood, taken at week 0. The receptors derive from a human donor with alopecia areata.

The chain combines TRBV4-1 with TRBJ1-1, with D maybe TRBD1 (6 bases). Between the trimmed V and J ends, which lost 5 bases and 5 bases, there was a span of 18 bases. The CDR3 runs 15 residues. From germline, CDR1 is MGHRA and CDR2 YSYEKL. The CDR3, as DNA: TGCGCCAGCAGCACCCTCGGAGGGGGGTCTACTGAAGCTTTCTTT. Protein sequence: CASSTLGGGSTEAFF.

The chain combines TRBV7-8 with TRBJ1-1, with D possibly matching TRBD1 (6 bases). The ends were cut back, 3 bases at V and 8 bases at J, with 16 bases in the middle. The CDR3 is 14 residues long. Per germline, CDR1 SGHVS and CDR2 FQNEAQ. The CDR3 DNA reads TGTGCCAGCAGCTTCAGACAGCAGGGGCGGGAAGCTTTCTTT. It specifies CASSFRQQGREAFF.

The V gene is TRBV4-2, the J gene TRBJ2-1, with TRBD2 matching over 7 bases. The CDR3 is made up of 16 amino acids. Per germline, CDR1 LGHNA and CDR2 YNFKEQ. The ends lost 3 bases at V and 4 bases at J; junction bases unmatched: 9. CDR3: CASSQIAGDRYNEQFF. The CDR3 coding sequence is TGTGCCAGCAGCCAGATCGCGGGAGATCGTTACAATGAGCAGTTCTTC.

In its sample, this clone was seen a few times. This sequence joins TRBV2 and TRBJ1-2; the match to TRBD1 covers 8 bases. This CDR3 contains 12 residues. J was trimmed by 7 bases and V by 3 bases; bases with no gene match: 1. Per the germline V gene, CDR1 is SNHLY and CDR2 is FYNNEI. CDR3 region: CASSDRGLGYTF. CDR3 coding DNA: TGTGCCAGCAGTGACAGGGGGCTTGGCTACACCTTC.

The chain recombines TRBV25-1 with TRBJ2-7, with 13 bases fitting TRBD2. The length of the CDR3 is 15 residues. CDR1 MGHDK and CDR2 SYGVNS come from the germline V gene. Trimming took 5 bases from V and 5 from J; bases not matched to a gene: 6. CDR3 region: CASSPGLAGAHEQYF. As DNA, the CDR3 is TGTGCCAGCAGTCCCGGACTAGCGGGAGCCCACGAGCAGTACTTC.

CDR3 sequence reads: CASSVDSDQPQHF. CDR3 nucleotides: TGTGCCAGCAGCGTAGACAGTGATCAGCCCCAGCATTTT. V usage is TRBV9 and J usage is TRBJ1-5, with no clear D. Germline CDR1 is SGDLS and CDR2 is YYNGEE. Trimming left V 0 bases short and J 5 bases short, with 6 bases between. CDR3 length: 13 amino acids.

The V and J genes are TRBV29-1 and TRBJ2-7, with 9 bases matching TRBD1. The J segment lost 2 bases and the V segment lost 6 bases, leaving 8 bases of the junction unmatched. The germline CDR1 and CDR2 sequences are SQVTM and ANQGSEA. The CDR3 extends over 14 amino acids. The CDR3 DNA reads as TGCAGCGTGAGAGCCGGGACAGGGCCCTACGAGCAGTACTTC. Its protein product is CSVRAGTGPYEQYF.

This clone turned up a few times. The CDR3 spells CASSPGDSREYF. For the CDR3, the DNA is TGTGCCAGCAGCCCAGGGGACAGCCGAGAGTACTTC. The chain links TRBV7-9 to TRBJ2-5, with TRBD1 matching 7 bases. The CDR3 extends over 12 amino acids. V shed 5 bases and J 12 bases; nucleotides not matched to a gene: 9. Looked up from germline, CDR1 is SEHNR and CDR2 is FQNEAQ (reference sequence).